This passage covers 29 T cell receptor beta chains from one sample sequenced in a study of graft-versus-host responses after intestinal transplantation. Generated by immunoSEQ multiplex PCR, the TCRdb table keeps only in-frame clones and is missing some. In the table there are over 75,000 clones, roughly nine tenths of which are singletons. Their specific antigens are unknown. This material consisted of unstimulated CD4+ T cells sorted from spleen or lymph node cells, taken before intestinal transplant. The origin of the receptors is a human donor who received an intestinal transplant.

The chain links TRBV7-2 to TRBJ2-1; TRBD1 matches at 9 bases. Germline CDR1 reads SGHTA; CDR2 reads FQGNSA. Trimming cost V 5 bases and J 6 bases; bases outside gene matches: 11. CDR3 length equals 16 residues. Written as DNA, the CDR3 is TGTGCCAGCAGCCCAGGGACAGGGCCGGGATTCAATGAGCAGTTCTTC. It yields the protein CASSPGTGPGFNEQFF.

The chain is built from TRBV29-1 and TRBJ1-2; 8 bases are shared with TRBD1. After removal of 3 bases from V and 4 bases from J, the junction contained 4 bases not matched to a gene. This CDR3 is built from 13 residues. The germline V gene encodes CDR1 SQVTM and CDR2 ANQGSEA. The CDR3 DNA is TGCAGCGTTGATGTAGGACAGGGCTATGGCTACACCTTC. Its translation: CSVDVGQGYGYTF.

This chain connects TRBV5-1 to TRBJ1-1; D gene uncertain. The CDR3 loop spans 16 amino acids. Germline-derived CDR1 and CDR2 are SGHRS and YFSETQ. V lost 0 bases and J 0 bases, leaving 12 bases between the germline ends. The CDR3 nucleotides read TGCGCCAGCAGCTTGGTGGCAGGATTAATGAACACTGAAGCTTTCTTT. Its translation: CASSLVAGLMNTEAFF.

V is TRBV6-1 and J is TRBJ1-2, with D possibly TRBD1 on 5 matching bases. Per germline, CDR1 MNHNS and CDR2 SASEGT. CDR3 length equals 15 residues. V was clipped by 6 bases and J by 8 bases, with 22 bases between them. The CDR3 region is CASRYQQALFAGYTF. Here the CDR3 DNA reads TGTGCCAGCAGGTACCAACAGGCCCTTTTCGCGGGCTACACCTTC.

The rearrangement links TRBV5-1 to TRBJ2-7, with TRBD1 matching over 8 bases. CDR1 is SGHRS and CDR2 is YFSETQ in the germline V gene. There are 15 residues in the CDR3. V lost 1 base to trimming and J lost 0 bases; unmatched junction nucleotides: 3. Here the CDR3 reads CASSLMTGDSYEQYF. In nucleotides, the CDR3 is TGCGCCAGCAGCTTGATGACAGGGGACTCCTACGAGCAGTACTTC.

This clone has more than one count but fewer than ten. This chain links TRBV4-2 with TRBJ2-5; perhaps TRBD2 as D (6 bases). Per the germline V gene, CDR1 is LGHNA and CDR2 is YNFKEQ. V was cut by 1 base and J by 5 bases, with 23 bases left in between. The CDR3 extends over 18 amino acids. This CDR3 reads CASSQVPAGSRLGETQYF. The DNA for the CDR3 is TGTGCCAGCAGCCAAGTGCCCGCGGGGTCGCGCTTGGGGGAGACCCAGTACTTC.

The rearrangement links TRBV5-4 to TRBJ2-3; 9 positions match TRBD2. CDR1 is SGHNT, CDR2 YYREEE, per germline (reference sequence). The CDR3 has 16 amino acids. V was pared by 5 bases and J by 6 bases, with 13 bases of the junction left unmatched. DNA of the CDR3: TGTGCCAGCAGAGAGGGGATAGCGGGAGCAGGGGATACGCAGTATTTT. Protein sequence: CASREGIAGAGDTQYF. The variable domain in full, completed from reference TRBV5-4 and TRBJ2-3, reads ETGVTQSPTHLIKTRGQQVTLRCSSQSGHNTVSWYQQALGQGPQFIFQYYREEENGRGNFPPRFSGLQFPNYSSELNVNALELDDSALYLCASREGIAGAGDTQYFGPGTRLTVL.

V usage is TRBV19 and J usage is TRBJ2-2; 8 positions match TRBD1. The CDR3 sequence is 18 residues long. The germline gives CDR1 LNHDA, CDR2 SQIVND (reference sequence). J gave up 8 bases and V 2 bases, and 16 bases lay outside the gene matches. The DNA of the CDR3 is TGTGCCAGTAGTATAAGTCGAGGGAACGACAGGGGTCCAGGGGAGCTGTTTTTT. Residues: CASSISRGNDRGPGELFF.

J is TRBJ2-2 and V is TRBV28; D possibly corresponds to TRBD2 (7 bases). This CDR3 is 14 amino acids long. CDR1 and CDR2 (germline): MDHEN, SYDVKM. Trimming took 10 bases from V and 2 from J, leaving 14 bases between them. CDR3 nucleotide sequence: TGTGCCACTAGGGGGGGCAGTAACACCGGGGAGCTGTTTTTT. It is translated as CATRGGSNTGELFF.

This clone was counted between two and nine times. The chain uses TRBV18 and TRBJ1-5, with TRBD1 as a possible D gene (5 bases). With 6 bases removed from V and 6 bases from J, the gap between germline ends came to 18 bases. Germline V lookup: CDR1 KGHSH, CDR2 LQKENI. The CDR3 runs 15 residues. Here the CDR3 reads CASSLGQGLGQPQHF. CDR3 coding DNA: TGTGCCAGCTCTTTAGGGCAGGGCCTAGGTCAGCCCCAGCATTTT.

This clone was counted once. The chain employs TRBV6-1 and TRBJ1-2; D is perhaps TRBD1 (6 bases). Germline V gives CDR1 MNHNS, CDR2 SASEGT. The CDR3 totals 14 residues. Trimming pared 6 bases from V and 6 bases from J, leaving 17 bases between. The CDR3 protein is CASRKQGKGNGYTF. For the CDR3, the DNA is TGTGCCAGCAGGAAGCAGGGGAAAGGGAATGGCTACACCTTC.

This clone was detected only once. The V gene is TRBV28, the J gene TRBJ1-5, with D tentatively TRBD1 (6 bases). V lost 7 bases and J lost 0, with 19 bases in between. The CDR3 length is 17 residues. Germline lookup yields CDR1 MDHEN and CDR2 SYDVKM. The CDR3 region has the DNA TGTGCCAGCACCTTAAGGGGGAAGGTCTATAGCAATCAGCCCCAGCATTTT. Its translation: CASTLRGKVYSNQPQHF.

This clone was found once. Here the CDR3 reads CASSDSIKDRGPYNEQFF. CDR3 sequence (DNA): TGTGCCAGCAGTGACTCGATTAAGGACAGGGGGCCTTACAATGAGCAGTTCTTC. The chain uses TRBV6-4 and TRBJ2-1; TRBD1 aligns across 11 bases. Germline trimming cut 0 bases from V and 4 bases from J; bases unmatched to any gene: 8. The CDR3 has 18 amino acids. The germline V gene has CDR1 MRHNA and CDR2 SNTAGT.

The V gene is TRBV13, the J gene TRBJ2-7; D is unclear. V lost 5 bases and J lost 3, with 11 bases in between. Germline V gives CDR1 PRHDT, CDR2 FYEKMQ (reference sequence). The CDR3 runs 13 residues. In DNA form, the CDR3 reads TGTGCCAGCAGCGGGCGAAACAACTACGAGCAGTACTTC. Amino acids: CASSGRNNYEQYF.

Note on this clone: At the DNA level, this CDR3 is encoded by other sequences in the same sample as well. The chain's CDR3 is CASSEARGQPQHF. CDR3 DNA sequence: TGTGCCAGCAGTGAGGCCCGCGGTCAGCCCCAGCATTTT. V and J are TRBV6-1 and TRBJ1-5; D is ambiguous. The ends were cut back, 3 bases at V and 6 bases at J, with 9 bases in the middle. The CDR3 covers 13 residues. The V gene's germline CDR1 is MNHNS and CDR2 SASEGT.

The rearrangement joins TRBV28 to TRBJ2-2; 15 bases line up with TRBD2. The CDR3 has 16 amino acids. Looked up from germline, CDR1 is MDHEN and CDR2 is SYDVKM. J lost 3 bases, V lost 9 bases, and 5 bases had no gene match. The CDR3 nucleotides read TGTGCCAGTCGGACTAGCGGGGGGGCCTACACCGGGGAGCTGTTTTTT. It codes for CASRTSGGAYTGELFF.

This chain links TRBV4-1 with TRBJ2-5; TRBD2 matches at 9 bases. Unmatched junction bases numbered 16, after V lost 0 bases and J lost 5 bases. This CDR3 region has 19 residues. The V gene's germline CDR1 is MGHRA and CDR2 YSYEKL. The CDR3 sequence is CASSQDYEAGGPLWETQYF. The CDR3 coding sequence is TGCGCCAGCAGCCAAGATTACGAGGCGGGGGGGCCATTATGGGAGACCCAGTACTTC.

The CDR3 bases are TGTGCCAGTAGTCCCAGGGGCAAAAACATTCAGTACTTC. Translating gives CASSPRGKNIQYF. This chain links TRBV19 with TRBJ2-4, with D possibly being TRBD1 (6 bases). V dropped 5 bases and J dropped 3 bases, with 8 bases sitting between them. CDR3 size: 13 residues. Germline V lookup: CDR1 LNHDA, CDR2 SQIVND (reference sequence).

In DNA, the CDR3 is TGTGCCAGCAGTGAAGCCCCTCCGGGGCGGGGCTCCTACAATGAGCAGTTCTTC. It yields the protein CASSEAPPGRGSYNEQFF. This rearrangement joins TRBV25-1 to TRBJ2-1, with a tentative D call TRBD2 (6 bases). The CDR3 totals 18 residues. The V and J ends lost 2 bases and 0 bases respectively, with 17 bases between them. Germline CDR1 reads MGHDK; CDR2 reads SYGVNS.

This clone turned up a few times. The chain employs TRBV6-1 and TRBJ1-1; D is ambiguous. The V end lost 1 base, the J end lost 1 base, and 10 bases lay between the germline ends. This CDR3 has 15 residues. Germline lookup yields CDR1 MNHNS and CDR2 SASEGT. DNA for the CDR3: TGTGCCAGCAGTGAAGAGTCAGGATGGAACACTGAAGCTTTCTTT. It codes for CASSEESGWNTEAFF.

The genes are TRBV11-2 and TRBJ2-7; no firm D call. Germline V gene lookup returns CDR1 SGHAT and CDR2 FQNNGV. This CDR3 region has 13 residues. V lost 5 bases to trimming and J lost 6 bases, with 14 bases between them. The CDR3 DNA sequence: TGTGCCAGCAGCAACAGACGAGATCTCGAGCAGTACTTC. Its translation is CASSNRRDLEQYF.

As regards this clone: Different DNA sequences within this sample yield the same CDR3. The chain employs TRBV5-8 and TRBJ2-6; no clear D. Trimming took off 0 bases at V and 1 base at J, with 5 bases between the two ends. The CDR3 runs 15 residues. The germline CDR1 and CDR2 sequences are SGHTS and YDEGEE. The CDR3: CASSLGSSGANVLTF. As DNA, the CDR3 is TGTGCCAGCAGCTTGGGGAGTTCTGGGGCCAACGTCCTGACTTTC.

The chain carries TRBV27 and TRBJ2-7, with 7 bases fitting TRBD1. CDR1 and CDR2 from the germline V gene are MNHEY and SMNVEV (reference sequence). The length of the CDR3 is 14 residues. V trimming: 4 bases; J trimming: 1 base; junction bases outside the gene matches: 4. For the CDR3, the DNA is TGTGCCAGCAGTTCCCGGGACAGATCCTACGAGCAGTACTTC. Translated, it gives CASSSRDRSYEQYF.

This sequence joins TRBV10-3 and TRBJ2-4; D not certain. CDR1 and CDR2 (germline): ENHRY, SYGVKD. The length of the CDR3 is 13 residues. Trimming cost V 5 bases and J 5 bases, with 10 bases left between them. CDR3 nucleotide sequence: TGTGCCATCAGTAGCCCCGGAGAAAACATTCAGTACTTC. Translation: CAISSPGENIQYF.

The V and J genes are TRBV7-9 and TRBJ1-6; 7 bases agree with TRBD1. This CDR3 is built from 14 residues. Trimming cost V 5 bases and J 14 bases; bases outside gene matches: 12. Germline values: CDR1 SEHNR, CDR2 FQNEAQ (reference sequence). CDR3 sequence reads: CASSPDRVGVTLHF. CDR3 nucleotide sequence: TGTGCCAGCAGCCCCGACAGGGTAGGGGTCACCCTCCACTTT.

This clone appeared once. V and J are TRBV19 and TRBJ1-1, with D perhaps TRBD1 (6 bases). This CDR3 comprises 15 residues. Germline lookup yields CDR1 LNHDA and CDR2 SQIVND (reference sequence). The V end was cut by 3 bases, the J end by 0 bases, with 11 bases between. For the CDR3, the DNA is TGTGCCAGTAGTATGGGGACACTTTTGAACACTGAAGCTTTCTTT. Translation gives CASSMGTLLNTEAFF.

In nucleotides, the CDR3 is TGTGCCAGCAGCTTGGCTGGGCGCCCAGATACGCAGTATTTT. Translating gives CASSLAGRPDTQYF. The chain is built from TRBV5-4 and TRBJ2-3; no clear D gene. CDR1 and CDR2 from the germline V gene are SGHNT and YYREEE (reference sequence). V lost 0 bases and J lost 4, with 9 bases in between. The CDR3 covers 14 residues.

The rearrangement links TRBV18 to TRBJ1-6, with 8 bases matching TRBD1. CDR1 KGHSH and CDR2 LQKENI come from the germline V gene. This CDR3 has 14 amino acids. The junction had 3 bases not matched to a gene; V was cut back by 4 bases and J by 7 bases. This CDR3 reads CASSLGQGNSPLHF. CDR3 coding DNA: TGTGCCAGCTCACTTGGACAGGGCAATTCACCCCTCCACTTT.

This chain connects TRBV15 to TRBJ2-7, with 15 bases identical to TRBD2. V was clipped by 4 bases and J by 5 bases; unmatched bases: 9. The CDR3 contains 17 residues. Per germline, CDR1 LNHNV and CDR2 YYDKDF (reference sequence). CDR3 DNA: TGTGCCACCAGCAAGCCGGGACTAGCGGGAGGAGGGAACGAGCAGTACTTC. Translating it yields CATSKPGLAGGGNEQYF.